Listed below are T cell receptor beta chains from one sample, sequenced in a study of shared clonotypes between healthy human individuals. Sequenced by immunoSEQ multiplex PCR; TCRdb stores in-frame clones only, minus some. The table has approximately 650,000 clones, about 95% seen once. Source material: naive CD8+ T cells sorted from blood. The origin of the receptors is a young woman in good health. Each CDR3 is given with its conserved first and last residue. The order of the fields is J gene, D gene, V gene, CDR3 protein, CDR3 DNA. The D gene is left open where the match is weak.

>TRBJ1-1|NA|TRBV28
CASSLTGSRDTEAFF
TGTGCCAGCAGTTTAACCGGATCGAGGGACACTGAAGCTTTCTTT
>TRBJ2-3|TRBD2|TRBV4-2
CASSQDGRLAGGPLDTQYF
TGTGCCAGCAGCCAAGATGGAAGACTAGCGGGGGGACCCTTAGATACGCAGTATTTT
>TRBJ2-4|TRBD2|TRBV19
CASSPGLAGSMGAKNIQYF
TGTGCCAGTAGTCCAGGACTAGCGGGTTCTATGGGGGCCAAAAACATTCAGTACTTC
>TRBJ2-1|TRBD1|TRBV9
CASSAGTGGYEQFF
TGTGCCAGCAGCGCCGGGACAGGGGGGTATGAGCAGTTCTTC
>TRBJ1-2|TRBD1|TRBV28
CASRAGTGGIHGYTF
TGTGCCAGCAGGGCCGGGACAGGGGGTATCCATGGCTACACCTTC
>TRBJ1-2|TRBD1|TRBV5-6
CASSFTGGGDYTF
TGTGCCAGCAGCTTCACAGGGGGTGGCGACTACACCTTC
>TRBJ2-7|NA|TRBV7-8
CASSLRGPLSYEQYF
TGTGCCAGCAGCTTACGGGGGCCGCTCTCCTACGAGCAGTACTTC
>TRBJ2-1|TRBD1|TRBV2
CASRGSDRGDEQFF
TGTGCCAGCAGAGGCTCGGACAGGGGCGATGAGCAGTTCTTC
>TRBJ2-2|NA|TRBV11-2
CASSTTFGTNTGELFF
TGTGCCAGCAGCACTACGTTCGGGACCAACACCGGGGAGCTGTTTTTT
>TRBJ1-1|NA|TRBV5-1
CASSLSQGRFEAFF
TGCGCCAGCAGCTTGAGTCAGGGGAGGTTCGAAGCTTTCTTT
>TRBJ2-1|NA|TRBV6-1
CASSEYGGSYGEQFF
TGTGCCAGCAGTGAATACGGAGGTAGCTATGGTGAGCAGTTCTTC
>TRBJ2-7|NA|TRBV6-5
CASSFAGPSYEQYF
TGTGCCAGCAGTTTCGCGGGCCCATCCTACGAGCAGTACTTC
>TRBJ1-3|NA|TRBV7-8
CASSPREGGAGNTIYF
TGTGCCAGCAGCCCCCGTGAGGGGGGTGCGGGAAACACCATATATTTT